The 14 T cell receptor beta chains reported below all come from one sample, sequenced in a study of shared clonotypes between healthy human individuals. Repertoires were generated with immunoSEQ multiplex PCR, while TCRdb's copy carries only in-frame clones and drops some. The profile shows more than 90,000 clones, about 68% of them singletons. The sequencing input was memory CD8+ T cells sorted from blood. The subset here: CD45RO+ cells pooled with CCR7-negative TemRA cells. The receptors were sampled from a young man in good health.

The rearrangement links TRBV5-1 to TRBJ2-2; D is possibly TRBD1 or TRBD2 (5 bases each). The CDR3 runs 15 residues. Germline V CDR1 and CDR2: SGHRS, YFSETQ. V gave up 4 bases and J gave up 2 bases, with 12 bases separating them. The CDR3 DNA follows: TGCGCCAGCAGCATCCAGGGACCTAACACCGGGGAGCTGTTTTTT. The encoded protein is CASSIQGPNTGELFF.

In this sample, this clone turned up once. Other DNA sequences within the sample encode an identical CDR3. The chain uses TRBV9 and TRBJ1-2; 7 nucleotides match TRBD1. Germline V CDR1 and CDR2: SGDLS, YYNGEE. V lost 0 bases, J lost 4 bases, and 6 bases stayed unmatched. This CDR3 contains 15 residues. The CDR3 protein is CASSVGAGTVYGYTF. The CDR3 DNA follows: TGTGCCAGCAGCGTAGGTGCCGGGACAGTCTATGGCTACACCTTC.

Remarks on this clone: A much larger clone sits a single nucleotide away, making a read error possible. The rearrangement joins TRBV10-2 to TRBJ2-7; the D gene could be TRBD1 or TRBD2 (5 bases each). Germline loops: CDR1 WSHSY, CDR2 SAAADI. CDR3 size: 12 residues. V lost 8 bases to trimming and J lost 2 bases, with 10 bases between them. In nucleotides, the CDR3 is TGCGCCAGCCGGGACGTCGCCTACGAGCAGTACTTC. As protein: CASRDVAYEQYF.

V is TRBV18 and J is TRBJ1-2; 7 bases are a match to TRBD1. This CDR3 is built from 14 residues. V lost 1 base and J lost 6; bases outside the gene matches: 5. Per germline, CDR1 KGHSH and CDR2 LQKENI. The CDR3 loop reads CASSPQTGIDGYTF. In nucleotides, the CDR3 is TGTGCCAGCTCACCACAGACAGGGATCGATGGCTACACCTTC.

The chain carries TRBV7-8 and TRBJ2-1; D not certain. V was cut by 5 bases and J by 4 bases, with 18 bases left in between. The CDR3 consists of 16 residues. CDR1 and CDR2 (germline): SGHVS, FQNEAQ. The CDR3 DNA is TGTGCCAGCAGCGTCAGGCCTCCCGGAGCTTACAATGAGCAGTTCTTC. Its protein is CASSVRPPGAYNEQFF.

The chain uses TRBV5-6 and TRBJ1-1; perhaps TRBD1 as D (6 bases). Germline CDR1 and CDR2: SGHDT and YYEEEE. The V end was cut by 0 bases, the J end by 8 bases, with 8 bases between. The CDR3 loop spans 12 amino acids. The DNA of the CDR3 is TGTGCCAGCAGCTTGGTCGGACAGGAAGCTTTCTTT. It is translated as CASSLVGQEAFF.

The rearrangement joins TRBV5-4 to TRBJ1-1; 8 nucleotides align to TRBD1. Unmatched junction bases numbered 15, after V lost 0 bases and J lost 5 bases. The CDR3 sequence is 18 residues long. Germline CDR1 is SGHNT and CDR2 is YYREEE (reference sequence). The CDR3 loop reads CASSLAIRTGSLGTEAFF. DNA of the CDR3: TGTGCCAGCAGCTTGGCCATAAGGACAGGGAGCCTTGGGACTGAAGCTTTCTTT.

This chain connects TRBV10-2 to TRBJ2-7, with TRBD2 matching over 13 bases. Germline V lookup: CDR1 WSHSY, CDR2 SAAADI. V was pared by 6 bases and J by 4 bases, with 12 bases of the junction left unmatched. This CDR3 has 17 amino acids. DNA for the CDR3: TGCGCCAGCAGCCCTTCCCACGGGACTAGCGGGACATACGAGCAGTACTTC. It encodes CASSPSHGTSGTYEQYF.

The sample holds one count of this clone. J is TRBJ2-2 and V is TRBV28; 10 positions agree with TRBD1. The germline V gene has CDR1 MDHEN and CDR2 SYDVKM. This CDR3 spans 16 amino acids. J was trimmed by 4 bases and V by 6 bases; bases with no gene match: 8. CDR3 sequence reads: CASRVPGQGLTGELFF. CDR3 bases: TGTGCCAGCAGGGTACCGGGACAGGGGCTCACCGGGGAGCTGTTTTTT.

V and J are TRBV28 and TRBJ2-7, with D possibly being TRBD1 (6 bases). The V end lost 6 bases, the J end lost 1 base, and 13 bases lay between the germline ends. The V gene's germline CDR1 is MDHEN and CDR2 SYDVKM. CDR3 length equals 14 residues. The CDR3 DNA is TGTGCCAGCAGATTACAGGGTACATCCTACGAGCAGTACTTC. Amino acid sequence: CASRLQGTSYEQYF.

The gene calls are TRBV15 and TRBJ2-2, with D perhaps given as TRBD1 or TRBD2 (5 bases each). Trimming took 1 base from V and 3 from J, leaving 6 bases between them. The germline gives CDR1 LNHNV, CDR2 YYDKDF (reference sequence). The CDR3 runs to 14 residues. CDR3 protein: CATSRGGYTGELFF. In DNA, the CDR3 is TGTGCCACCAGCAGAGGGGGGTACACCGGGGAGCTGTTTTTT. Based on the CDR3 plus reference TRBV15 and TRBJ2-2, the full variable domain is DAMVIQNPRYQVTQFGKPVTLSCSQTLNHNVMYWYQQKSSQAPKLLFHYYDKDFNNEADTPDNFQSRRPNTSFCFLDIRSPGLGDTAMYLCATSRGGYTGELFFGEGSRLTVL.

This clone was counted between two and nine times. The CDR3 is CASNQGLGSYNEQFF. CDR3 bases: TGTGCCAGCAATCAAGGACTAGGGAGTTACAATGAGCAGTTCTTC. The V and J genes are TRBV2 and TRBJ2-1; 7 nucleotides line up with TRBD2. CDR1 and CDR2 from the germline V gene are SNHLY and FYNNEI. V gave up 7 bases and J gave up 4 bases; unmatched junction bases: 10. There are 15 residues in the CDR3.

The chain has TRBV6-5 and TRBJ2-2; unclear D gene. The CDR3 extends over 12 amino acids. Germline lookup yields CDR1 MNHEY and CDR2 SVGAGI. V was trimmed by 5 bases and J by 6 bases, leaving 7 bases between them. CDR3 protein: CASSPPSGELFF. CDR3 in DNA: TGTGCCAGCAGTCCGCCGTCCGGGGAGCTGTTTTTT.

This clone was seen once. This chain uses TRBV27 with TRBJ2-7; D is undetermined. V shed 5 bases and J shed 3 bases, with 17 bases lying between them. The CDR3 covers 15 residues. Germline CDR1 reads MNHEY; CDR2 reads SMNVEV (reference sequence). DNA for the CDR3: TGTGCCAGCAGTACAATCAGCGACGGTGGCTACGAGCAGTACTTC. It is translated as CASSTISDGGYEQYF.